This T cell receptor (beta chain) comes out of a study of T cell clusters in autoimmune cytopenias. Findings of the study overall: TRB repertoire shifts in secondary cytopenia and chronic lymphocytic leukemia mostly reflected lymphoma, not autoimmunity.

Tens of thousands of genome equivalents of blood DNA were amplified for TRB. In terms of frequency, this clonotype is medium-sized. Its antigen is undetermined. Germline V CDR1 and CDR2: LNHDA, SQIVND (reference sequence). This CDR3 region has 15 residues. TRB was amplified by touch-down multiplex PCR, primer pools A and B combined. From the multiplex PCR reads, TCRdb lists one entry per CDR3 protein and no DNA. The sample table sets out about 2,700 distinct CDR3 sequences. In addition, the sample was reused for a study of T cell repertoires in aging, cancer and after chemotherapy.

Sequenced material: peripheral blood. The origin of this receptor is a human donor with an autoimmune cytopenia or autoimmune hepatitis (not recorded which). The rearrangement uses TRBV19 and TRBJ2-7; TCRdb's D gene call, TRBD1, goes unchecked for lack of DNA. CDR3 residues: CASSRRAAPLYEQYF.